The rows below give T cell receptor beta chains drawn from one sample of a study of T cell responses to AZD1222 COVID-19 vaccine. TCRdb's table, derived via immunoSEQ multiplex PCR, lists solely in-frame clones and lacks some. The table includes 7,500 to 8,500 clones, roughly 90% detected once. Source: peripheral blood, taken 28 days after the second AZD1222 dose. These TCRs come from an adult who received the AZD1222 COVID-19 vaccine. Both conserved end residues are part of each CDR3. D genes are given only for firm matches.

j_call d_call v_call cdr3_nt cdr3_aa
TRBJ1-2 - TRBV29-1 TGCAGCGTTGAGGGGAACTATGGCTACACCTTC CSVEGNYGYTF
TRBJ2-5 - TRBV5-1 TGCGCCAGCAGCCCCGCGGGTCGGGAGACCCAGTACTTC CASSPAGRETQYF
TRBJ2-1 TRBD2 TRBV3-1/TRBV3-2 TGTGCCAGCAGCCAAGAATGGCGGGGGGGCCGGAATGAGCAGTTCTTC CASSQEWRGGRNEQFF
TRBJ2-7 TRBD1 TRBV11-1 TGTGCCAGCAGCTTATCCGGGACAGCTTCCTACGAGCAGTACTTC CASSLSGTASYEQYF
TRBJ2-1 TRBD2 TRBV4-2 TGTGCCAGCAGCCAAGATTCCGGTTTAGCGGGGCTCACCTACAATGAGCAGTTCTTC CASSQDSGLAGLTYNEQFF
TRBJ2-4 - TRBV2 TGTGCCAGCACGTTTTCTAGGGGCCGCGTGACGGCCAAAAACATTCAGTACTTC CASTFSRGRVTAKNIQYF
TRBJ1-3 - TRBV7-3 TGTGCCAGCACCTCCCCTGGGGGTGGAAACACCATATATTTT CASTSPGGGNTIYF
TRBJ2-3 - TRBV9 TGTGCCAGCAGCGCCCCCCCGGGGGCAACAGATACGCAGTATTTT CASSAPPGATDTQYF
TRBJ2-5 - TRBV7-7 TGTGCTAGCAGCTCAGGAGGGCAGGGTGAGACCCAGTACTTC CASSSGGQGETQYF
TRBJ2-2 TRBD2 TRBV7-9 TGTGCCAGCAGCTTGACTAGCGGGGGGACTCGTCCCGGGGAGCTGTTTTTT CASSLTSGGTRPGELFF